The 16 T cell receptor beta chains below were found in one sample sequenced in a study of T cells in Graves' hyperthyroidism and ophthalmopathy. There were TCR beta CDR3 regions amplified from RNA transcripts. TCR CDR3 underwent first-round RT-PCR with the HTBI primer set. TCRdb used MiXCR to reprocess the multiplex PCR reads, holding one entry per CDR3 protein. The sample holds under 350,000 distinct CDR3 sequences, approximately 15% seen once. The sequencing input was blood. These receptors originate from a woman aged 55-75 years with Graves' ophthalmopathy.

The genes are TRBV19 and TRBJ2-6, with D perhaps matching TRBD2 (5 bases). Deletions cut 3 bases from V and 4 bases from J, with 10 bases between. CDR1 is LNHDA, CDR2 SQIVND, per germline (reference sequence). The CDR3 runs 15 residues. In nucleotides, the CDR3 is TGTGCCAGTAGTATCTGGGAGAGAGGGGCCAACGTCCTGACTTTC. It is translated as CASSIWERGANVLTF.

At least ten counts were recorded for this clonotype. As DNA, the CDR3 is TGCAGCGTGAACACCCCGCGGGACTATGGCTACACCTTC. Translation: CSVNTPRDYGYTF. This chain links TRBV29-1 with TRBJ1-2, with D unresolved. This CDR3 is 13 amino acids long. V lost 6 bases to trimming and J lost 3 bases, with 14 bases between them. The germline CDR1 and CDR2 sequences are SQVTM and ANQGSEA.

This clonotype was counted at least ten times. This chain joins TRBV6-2 or TRBV6-3 and TRBJ2-7; D gene ambiguous. The V gene's germline CDR1 is MNHEY and CDR2 SVGEGT. The CDR3 runs to 14 residues. Deletions cut 0 bases from V and 7 bases from J, with 13 bases between. The DNA of the CDR3 is TGTGCCAGCAGTTACTCGAAACACCTGGGGGAGCAGTACTTC. Protein sequence: CASSYSKHLGEQYF.

This clonotype was found many times. This sequence joins TRBV29-1 and TRBJ2-3; D may be TRBD1 (6 bases). CDR1 and CDR2 (germline): SQVTM, ANQGSEA. Trimming cost V 4 bases and J 4 bases, with 18 bases left between them. The CDR3 has 15 residues. The DNA for the CDR3 is TGCAGCGTTGTGGGCAAGGGGGATATGGCAGATACGCAGTATTTT. Protein product: CSVVGKGDMADTQYF.

This clonotype was detected ten times or more. The chain combines TRBV7-9 with TRBJ2-5, with D maybe TRBD1 (5 bases). Trimming removed 5 bases from V and 2 bases from J, with 9 bases in between. CDR1 and CDR2 from the germline V gene are SEHNR and FQNEAQ (reference sequence). This CDR3 region has 13 residues. CDR3 amino acids: CASSRTSQETQYF. DNA of the CDR3: TGTGCCAGCAGCCGGACATCACAAGAGACCCAGTACTTC.

This clonotype was seen repeatedly, ten times or more. The gene calls are TRBV28 and TRBJ2-7, with 9 bases matching TRBD2. The ends lost 7 bases at V and 2 bases at J; junction bases unmatched: 6. Germline values: CDR1 MDHEN, CDR2 SYDVKM. The CDR3 runs to 14 residues. Written as DNA, the CDR3 is TGTGCCAGCACTGCGGGGGGGACCACCTACGAGCAGTACTTC. Translating gives CASTAGGTTYEQYF.

The chain is built from TRBV27 and TRBJ2-7; TRBD1 matches at 9 bases. The junction had 15 bases not matched to a gene; V was cut back by 6 bases and J by 6 bases. CDR1 and CDR2 (germline): MNHEY, SMNVEV (reference sequence). This CDR3 spans 16 amino acids. The CDR3 sequence: CASRRSPGQGFPEQYF. CDR3 bases: TGTGCCAGCAGAAGGTCGCCCGGACAGGGGTTTCCCGAGCAGTACTTC.

This clonotype was seen many times. The rearrangement uses TRBV20-1 and TRBJ1-5, with D perhaps matching TRBD1 (6 bases). V lost 5 bases to trimming and J lost 0 bases, with 20 bases between them. CDR3 length equals 17 residues. Germline V gives CDR1 DFQATT, CDR2 SNEGSKA (reference sequence). The CDR3 nucleotides are TGCAGTGCTGCCCCTGATACAGGGCCTTATAGCAATCAGCCCCAGCATTTT. Encoded protein: CSAAPDTGPYSNQPQHF.

This clonotype appeared a few times. The genes are TRBV18 and TRBJ2-7; D gene ambiguous. Germline V gene data show CDR1 as KGHSH and CDR2 as LQKENI. The CDR3 loop spans 14 amino acids. Trimming stripped 6 bases from V and 1 base from J, with 13 bases between. Written as DNA, the CDR3 is TGTGCCAGCTCCTACGCCGCGGTATCCTACGAGCAGTACTTC. This encodes CASSYAAVSYEQYF.

About this clonotype: A much larger clone lies a single base off, so this may be a read error. Because the CDR3 is missing its conserved closing phenylalanine or tryptophan, this is likely a read error. The rearrangement links TRBV10-1 to TRBJ1-5; D unresolved. The ends were cut back, 4 bases at V and 0 bases at J, with 16 bases in the middle. Germline CDR1 and CDR2: WNHNN and SYGVQD (reference sequence). The CDR3 is 17 amino acids. CDR3 amino acids: CASSALLVSDSNQPQHL. The CDR3 coding sequence is TGCGCCAGCAGTGCCCTCTTGGTGAGTGATAGCAATCAGCCCCAGCATCTT.

This clonotype was detected ten times or more. The chain joins TRBV12-3 or TRBV12-4 to TRBJ2-1; unclear D gene. V was trimmed by 6 bases and J by 0 bases, leaving 6 bases between them. CDR3 length: 13 residues. The CDR3 loop reads CASSYSSYNEQFF. The CDR3 DNA is TGTGCCAGCAGCTATAGCTCCTACAATGAGCAGTTCTTC.

This clonotype showed up many times. This chain uses TRBV20-1 with TRBJ1-4, with TRBD1 as a possible D gene (5 bases). This CDR3 comprises 13 residues. V gave up 1 base and J gave up 7 bases, with 10 bases separating them. Germline loops: CDR1 DFQATT, CDR2 SNEGSKA (reference sequence). The chain's CDR3 is CSARASRAEKLFF. The DNA for the CDR3 is TGCAGTGCTAGAGCCAGCAGGGCTGAAAAACTGTTTTTT.

This clonotype was detected many times. The J gene is TRBJ2-5, the V gene TRBV7-7; 8 bases match TRBD1. This CDR3 is 14 amino acids long. With 6 bases clipped from V and 4 bases from J, the junction kept 7 bases outside the gene matches. Germline CDR1 is SSHAT and CDR2 is FNYEAQ (reference sequence). CDR3 sequence (DNA): TGTGCCAGCAGTCCGACAGGGGTCCGAGAGACCCAGTACTTC. Translated, it gives CASSPTGVRETQYF. The complete variable domain, with remaining parts taken from reference TRBV7-7 and TRBJ2-5, reads GAGVSQSPRYKVTKRGQDVTLRCDPISSHATLYWYQQALGQGPEFLTYFNYEAQPDKSGLPSDRFSAERPEGSISTLTIQRTEQRDSAMYRCASSPTGVRETQYFGPGTRLLVL.

The chain has TRBV6-1 and TRBJ1-6; D perhaps matches TRBD1 (5 bases). Germline V gene sequence: CDR1 MNHNS, CDR2 SASEGT. The CDR3 has 15 residues. The germline V and J ends were trimmed by 6 bases and 6 bases, with 15 bases remaining between them. The DNA for the CDR3 is TGTGCCAGCAGGCCCGACGGGGGTGGTAATTCACCCCTCCACTTT. This translates into CASRPDGGGNSPLHF.

This clonotype was observed many times. The V and J genes are TRBV20-1 and TRBJ1-1; D unclear. This CDR3 contains 12 residues. V was cut by 0 bases and J by 3 bases, with 5 bases left in between. Germline V gene data show CDR1 as DFQATT and CDR2 as SNEGSKA (reference sequence). The CDR3: CSARDPDTEAFF. The CDR3 nucleotides are TGCAGTGCTAGAGACCCGGACACTGAAGCTTTCTTT.

The chain joins TRBV10-3 to TRBJ1-3; the D is unclear. V lost 0 bases, J lost 2 bases, and 11 bases lay in between. Germline CDR1 and CDR2: ENHRY and SYGVKD. This CDR3 region has 16 residues. CDR3 amino acids: CAISESIGRTGNTIYF. In DNA, the CDR3 is TGTGCCATCAGTGAGTCAATAGGGCGAACTGGAAACACCATATATTTT.